The clone carrying this T cell receptor beta chain was observed a few times. Its target is unknown. This entry comes from a study of human T cells and chemical hapten exposure. Across the study: Patch testing was performed with 0.01% DPC on the upper back, with reading at 6 days. Study-level points and caveats: TCRs exceeding 1 in 1000 frequency stayed unchanged with DPC sensitization.

Using its own MiXCR run on the RACE reads, TCRdb lists one record per CDR3 protein. This table has some 330,000 distinct CDR3 sequences, 5% to 6.5% appearing once. Described time point: pre-sensitization, week 0. Specified treatment: therapeutic diphenylcyclopropenone sensitization with weekly scalp DPC. Total RNA was isolated from whole blood that had not been fractionated. V dropped 4 bases and J dropped 6 bases, with 12 bases sitting between them. The CDR3 is 14 residues long. CDR1 is MGHDK, CDR2 SYGVNS, per germline. The chain uses TRBV25-1 and TRBJ2-2; D uncertain. The receptor comes from a woman under 30 with alopecia areata. Some clones in this sample may be carry-over from other donors' samples. The source was whole blood, collected in connection with sensitization to the hapten diphenylcyclopropenone (DPC). For the CDR3, the DNA is TGTGCCAGCAGTGTAGGCGGTGCGGCCGGGGAGCTGTTTTTT. Its translation is CASSVGGAAGELFF.